Presented here are 10 T cell receptor beta chains from one specimen sequenced in a study of T cell responses to AZD1222 COVID-19 vaccine. Sequencing was performed with immunoSEQ multiplex PCR; in TCRdb, only in-frame clones are kept and a portion is missing. The sample shows about 110,000 clones, just under 95% of them seen only once. The starting material was peripheral blood, obtained on day 0 of AZD1222 vaccination. The receptor source for this set is an adult in good health.

V is TRBV6-2 or TRBV6-3 and J is TRBJ1-5; D is uncertain. The CDR3 extends over 13 amino acids. Germline V gene sequence: CDR1 MNHEY, CDR2 SVGEGT. Trimming took off 3 bases at V and 1 base at J, with 4 bases between the two ends. In DNA, the CDR3 is TGTGCCAGCAGTTATGGGAGCAATCAGCCCCAGCATTTT. Encoded protein: CASSYGSNQPQHF.

The V and J genes are TRBV27 and TRBJ1-5; D gene uncertain. The CDR3 runs to 13 residues. Germline V gene data show CDR1 as MNHEY and CDR2 as SMNVEV (reference sequence). Between the trimmed V and J ends, which lost 5 bases and 8 bases, there was a span of 13 bases. The chain's CDR3 is CASSPQGVEPQHF. DNA for the CDR3: TGTGCCAGCAGTCCACAAGGAGTGGAGCCCCAGCATTTT.

The gene calls are TRBV6-5 and TRBJ1-3; no clear D gene. Germline CDR1 reads MNHEY; CDR2 reads SVGAGI. The V end lost 10 bases, the J end lost 0 bases, and 13 bases lay between the germline ends. The CDR3 covers 14 residues. The CDR3 nucleotides read TGTGCCACCACGGGCCACCCCTCTGGAAACACCATATATTTT. Protein product: CATTGHPSGNTIYF.

The chain couples TRBV6-6 to TRBJ2-2; D is uncertain. The CDR3 contains 15 residues. Germline V lookup: CDR1 MNHNY, CDR2 SVGAGI (reference sequence). V was pared by 0 bases and J by 5 bases, with 10 bases between. DNA of the CDR3: TGTGCCAGCAGTTACTCCACAATGGGGACCGGGGAGCTGTTTTTT. This encodes CASSYSTMGTGELFF.

This rearrangement joins TRBV19 to TRBJ1-1, with D hard to call. V was shortened by 4 bases and J by 4 bases, with 4 bases between the two germline ends. The CDR3 extends over 11 amino acids. Looked up from germline, CDR1 is LNHDA and CDR2 is SQIVND (reference sequence). The CDR3 DNA follows: TGTGCCAGTAGTACCCCCACTGAAGCTTTCTTT. Protein sequence: CASSTPTEAFF.

V usage is TRBV28 and J usage is TRBJ1-3; no clear D. The CDR3 consists of 13 residues. V shed 5 bases and J shed 4 bases, with 9 bases lying between them. Germline V gene sequence: CDR1 MDHEN, CDR2 SYDVKM. CDR3 region: CASSPAGGNTIYF. In DNA, the CDR3 is TGTGCCAGCAGTCCGGCCGGCGGAAACACCATATATTTT.

The table lists this clone with a few counts. The rearrangement links TRBV7-9 to TRBJ1-2, with TRBD1 as a possible D gene (5 bases). CDR3 length: 13 amino acids. V lost 0 bases and J 8 bases, leaving 10 bases between the germline ends. Germline-derived CDR1 and CDR2 are SEHNR and FQNEAQ (reference sequence). The DNA for the CDR3 is TGTGCCAGCAGCTTAGCAGGGGAAAACGGCTACACCTTC. Amino acids: CASSLAGENGYTF.

The gene calls are TRBV11-2 and TRBJ1-1; weak D call: TRBD1 (5 bases). CDR1 is SGHAT, CDR2 FQNNGV, per germline. The CDR3 is 12 amino acids. Trimming left V 0 bases short and J 11 bases short, with 10 bases between. The CDR3, as DNA: TGTGCCAGCAGCTTAGACAGGGTGTTGGCTTTCTTT. It codes for CASSLDRVLAFF.

This chain connects TRBV30 to TRBJ1-1; D might be TRBD1 (6 bases). Trimming cost V 0 bases and J 3 bases, with 8 bases left between them. CDR3 length: 13 amino acids. CDR1 and CDR2 from the germline V gene are GTSNPN and SVGIG (reference sequence). The CDR3 DNA sequence: TGTGCCTGGAGTGTGACAGGCCACACTGAAGCTTTCTTT. This sequence encodes CAWSVTGHTEAFF.

This sequence joins TRBV6-5 and TRBJ1-1; 10 nucleotides agree with TRBD1. The CDR3 has 14 amino acids. Trimming cost V 2 bases and J 11 bases; bases outside gene matches: 8. Looked up from germline, CDR1 is MNHEY and CDR2 is SVGAGI. In DNA form, the CDR3 reads TGTGCCAGCAGTTACGGGACAGGGGAGATGAGGGCTTTCTTT. Encoded protein: CASSYGTGEMRAFF.